A selection of T cell receptor beta chains follows, all from one sample in a study of shared clonotypes between healthy human individuals. The assay was immunoSEQ multiplex PCR, and TCRdb's table has in-frame clones only and misses some. This table has about 1.1 million clones, about four fifths appearing once. The sequencing sample was made of memory CD4+ T cells from PBMCs. These receptors were collected from a man aged 18 to 29 in good health. Some clones in this sample may be carry-over from other donors' samples. Both conserved end residues are part of each CDR3. The D gene is left open where the match is weak. The size of a clone is reported for some rows only, either as once, few or many, or as a class for expanded clones.

V gene: TRBV5-1
J gene: TRBJ2-7
D gene: .
clone size: .
CDR3 protein: CASSAGHSSYEQYF
CDR3 DNA: TGCGCCAGCAGCGCCGGACATAGCTCCTACGAGCAGTACTTC

V gene: TRBV5-1
J gene: TRBJ2-6
D gene: .
clone size: .
CDR3 protein: CASLNGYSGANVLTF
CDR3 DNA: TGCGCCAGCTTAAATGGCTACTCTGGGGCCAACGTCCTGACTTTC

V gene: TRBV27
J gene: TRBJ1-1
D gene: .
clone size: .
CDR3 protein: CASRTLGRGMGTEAFF
CDR3 DNA: TGTGCCAGCAGAACCCTGGGGCGGGGTATGGGCACTGAAGCTTTCTTT

V gene: TRBV15
J gene: TRBJ2-5
D gene: .
clone size: .
CDR3 protein: CATSRDRAETQYF
CDR3 DNA: TGTGCCACCAGCAGAGATCGAGCTGAGACCCAGTACTTC

V gene: TRBV11-3
J gene: TRBJ2-3
D gene: .
clone size: few
CDR3 protein: CASSLKRSDTQYF
CDR3 DNA: TGTGCCAGCAGCTTAAAACGTTCGGATACGCAGTATTTT

V gene: TRBV11-3
J gene: TRBJ2-2
D gene: .
clone size: .
CDR3 protein: CASSMGRFTGELFF
CDR3 DNA: TGTGCCAGCAGCATGGGTCGGTTCACCGGGGAGCTGTTTTTT

V gene: TRBV10-3
J gene: TRBJ2-3
D gene: TRBD2
clone size: .
CDR3 protein: CAIMRGGSADTQYF
CDR3 DNA: TGTGCCATCATGCGGGGCGGGAGTGCAGATACGCAGTATTTT

V gene: TRBV5-4
J gene: TRBJ2-4
D gene: .
clone size: .
CDR3 protein: CASSLRRVKNIQYF
CDR3 DNA: TGTGCCAGCAGCTTGCGCAGGGTTAAAAACATTCAGTACTTC

V gene: TRBV30
J gene: TRBJ2-5
D gene: .
clone size: once
CDR3 protein: CAWRRVETQYF
CDR3 DNA: TGTGCCTGGAGAAGGGTGGAGACCCAGTACTTC

V gene: TRBV5-6
J gene: TRBJ1-1
D gene: .
clone size: .
CDR3 protein: CASSLVGREAFF
CDR3 DNA: TGTGCCAGCAGCTTGGTAGGGAGAGAAGCTTTCTTT

V gene: TRBV5-8
J gene: TRBJ2-7
D gene: TRBD2
clone size: few
CDR3 protein: CASSPGTSGRVVYEQYF
CDR3 DNA: TGTGCCAGCAGCCCCGGGACTAGCGGGAGGGTGGTCTACGAGCAGTACTTC

V gene: TRBV9
J gene: TRBJ2-1
D gene: TRBD2
clone size: once
CDR3 protein: CASSASGHYNEQFF
CDR3 DNA: TGTGCCAGCAGCGCTAGCGGCCACTACAATGAGCAGTTCTTC

V gene: TRBV2
J gene: TRBJ2-5
D gene: TRBD2
clone size: .
CDR3 protein: CASRMVGGQETQYF
CDR3 DNA: TGTGCCAGCAGGATGGTGGGAGGGCAAGAGACCCAGTACTTC

V gene: TRBV18
J gene: TRBJ2-7
D gene: .
clone size: once
CDR3 protein: CASSPGTSYEQYF
CDR3 DNA: TGTGCCAGCTCACCCGGGACCAGCTACGAGCAGTACTTC

V gene: TRBV5-4
J gene: TRBJ2-7
D gene: TRBD2
clone size: .
CDR3 protein: CASSRSSTGGYEQYF
CDR3 DNA: TGTGCCAGCAGCCGTAGTAGCACGGGAGGATACGAGCAGTACTTC

V gene: TRBV5-1
J gene: TRBJ2-3
D gene: TRBD2
clone size: .
CDR3 protein: CASSLLGSGPDTQYF
CDR3 DNA: TGCGCCAGCAGCTTGTTGGGTAGCGGGCCAGATACGCAGTATTTT

V gene: TRBV2
J gene: TRBJ2-2
D gene: .
clone size: .
CDR3 protein: CASSIDTSGELFF
CDR3 DNA: TGTGCCAGCAGTATCGACACTTCCGGGGAGCTGTTTTTT

V gene: TRBV28
J gene: TRBJ2-2
D gene: TRBD1
clone size: few
CDR3 protein: CASSTAQGAGELFF
CDR3 DNA: TGTGCCAGCAGCACAGCCCAGGGGGCCGGGGAGCTGTTTTTT

V gene: TRBV7-9
J gene: TRBJ2-3
D gene: .
clone size: once
CDR3 protein: CASSLGSGGTFTDTQYF
CDR3 DNA: TGTGCCAGCAGCTTAGGTTCTGGCGGGACTTTCACAGATACGCAGTATTTT

V gene: TRBV7-2
J gene: TRBJ2-3
D gene: TRBD1
clone size: .
CDR3 protein: CASSSRQGGVDTQYF
CDR3 DNA: TGTGCCAGCAGCTCACGACAGGGGGGCGTGGATACGCAGTATTTT

V gene: TRBV19
J gene: TRBJ2-1
D gene: .
clone size: many
CDR3 protein: CASSPLGSSYNEQFF
CDR3 DNA: TGTGCCAGTAGCCCCCTTGGAAGCTCCTACAATGAGCAGTTCTTC

V gene: TRBV5-1
J gene: TRBJ2-7
D gene: TRBD1
clone size: .
CDR3 protein: CASSFPPGQKTYEQYF
CDR3 DNA: TGCGCCAGCAGCTTCCCCCCGGGACAGAAAACCTACGAGCAGTACTTC

V gene: TRBV28
J gene: TRBJ2-3
D gene: TRBD2
clone size: .
CDR3 protein: CASSETSGRARDTQYF
CDR3 DNA: TGTGCCAGCAGCGAAACCAGCGGGAGGGCCCGGGATACGCAGTATTTT

V gene: TRBV2
J gene: TRBJ2-1
D gene: TRBD2
clone size: .
CDR3 protein: CASTSGGSYNEQFF
CDR3 DNA: TGTGCCAGCACTAGCGGGGGCTCCTACAATGAGCAGTTCTTC